This T cell receptor beta chain was captured by sequencing in a study of tissue T cells after allogeneic stem cell transplantation. There are 13 residues in the CDR3. Trimming removed 3 bases at V and 3 bases at J, with 8 bases between. Germline assignment: CDR1 KGHTA and CDR2 FRNEEI. TCRdb keeps only in-frame clones here, not all; method: immunoSEQ multiplex PCR. The sample shows fewer than 7,500 clones, 50% of them seen only once. Concerning this clone itself: No antigen is known for it. Gene names denote mouse genes. The observed sequence ends 1 residue before the CDR3 terminus, with the missing tail filled in from the germline J gene.

Time point: mouse harvest day 7 after allogeneic transplant. Each mouse received 10^7 T-cell-depleted marrow cells plus 10^6 splenic CD5+ T cells by tail vein. This mouse GVHD model was MHC-mismatched B6 to BALB/c, profiled day 7 or 14. Overall study findings and caveats: Alloreactivity or antigen specificity of tissue TCRs was not determined; some clones might be host cells.

The source material was gut tissue. The origin of this receptor is a female BALB/c mouse given C57BL/6 T cells with graft-versus-host disease after an allogeneic hematopoietic cell transplant. The J gene is TRBJ1-1, the V gene TRBV24; perhaps TRBD1 as D (6 bases). Partial CDR3 DNA: TGTGCCAGCAGTCTCGACAGGCACACAGAAGTCTTC. Translation: CASSLDRHTEVF. The complete CDR3 protein is CASSLDRHTEVFF.